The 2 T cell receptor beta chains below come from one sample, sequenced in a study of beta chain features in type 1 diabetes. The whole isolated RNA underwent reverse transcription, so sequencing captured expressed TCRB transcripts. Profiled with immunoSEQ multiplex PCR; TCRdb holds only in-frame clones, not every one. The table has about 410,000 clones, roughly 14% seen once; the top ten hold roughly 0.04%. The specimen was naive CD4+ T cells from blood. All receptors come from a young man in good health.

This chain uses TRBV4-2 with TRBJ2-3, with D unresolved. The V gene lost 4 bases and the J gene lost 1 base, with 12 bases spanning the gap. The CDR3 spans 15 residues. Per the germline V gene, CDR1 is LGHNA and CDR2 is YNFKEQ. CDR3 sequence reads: CASSLATRGTDTQYF. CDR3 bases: TGTGCCAGCAGCCTAGCCACGCGTGGCACAGATACGCAGTATTTT.

DNA for the CDR3: TGCGCCAGCAGCCAAGTGTTAGGGGGAGTGGGCTCCTACAATGAGCAGTTCTTC. Translation: CASSQVLGGVGSYNEQFF. V usage is TRBV4-3 and J usage is TRBJ2-1, with D perhaps matching TRBD1 (6 bases). Germline CDR1 LGHNA, CDR2 YSLEER. The CDR3 is made up of 18 amino acids. V dropped 1 base and J dropped 0 bases, with 16 bases sitting between them.